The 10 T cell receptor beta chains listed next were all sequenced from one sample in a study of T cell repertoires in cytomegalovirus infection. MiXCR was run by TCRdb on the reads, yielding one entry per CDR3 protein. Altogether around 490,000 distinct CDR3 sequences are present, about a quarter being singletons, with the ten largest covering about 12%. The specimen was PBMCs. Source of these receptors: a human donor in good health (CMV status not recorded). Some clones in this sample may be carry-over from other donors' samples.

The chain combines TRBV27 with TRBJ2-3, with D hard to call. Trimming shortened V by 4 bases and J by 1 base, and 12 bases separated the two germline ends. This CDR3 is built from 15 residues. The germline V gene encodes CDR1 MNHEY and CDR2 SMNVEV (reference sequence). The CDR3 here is CASSWSGFRTDTQYF. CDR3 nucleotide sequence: TGTGCCAGCAGTTGGTCAGGCTTTCGCACAGATACGCAGTATTTT.

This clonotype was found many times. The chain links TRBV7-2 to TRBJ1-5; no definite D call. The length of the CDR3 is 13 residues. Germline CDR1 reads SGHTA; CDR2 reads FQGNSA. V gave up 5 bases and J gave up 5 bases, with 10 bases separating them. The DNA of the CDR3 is TGTGCCAGCAGCACTAACCTCGATCAGCCCCAGCATTTT. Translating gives CASSTNLDQPQHF. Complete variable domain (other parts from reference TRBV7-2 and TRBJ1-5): GAGVSQSPSNKVTEKGKDVELRCDPISGHTALYWYRQSLGQGLEFLIYFQGNSAPDKSGLPSDRFSAERTGGSVSTLTIQRTQQEDSAVYLCASSTNLDQPQHFGDGTRLSIL.

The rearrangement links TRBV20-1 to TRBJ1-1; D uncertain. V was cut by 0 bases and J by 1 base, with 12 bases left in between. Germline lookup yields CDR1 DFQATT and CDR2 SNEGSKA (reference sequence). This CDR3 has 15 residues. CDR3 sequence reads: CSARDSVRSNTEAFF. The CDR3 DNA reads TGCAGTGCTAGAGATTCGGTCAGATCGAACACTGAAGCTTTCTTT.

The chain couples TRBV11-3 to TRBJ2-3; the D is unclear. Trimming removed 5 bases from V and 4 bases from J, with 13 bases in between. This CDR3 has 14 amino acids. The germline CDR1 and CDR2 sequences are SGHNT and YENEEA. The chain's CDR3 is CASSAPPSADTQYF. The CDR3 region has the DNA TGTGCCAGCAGCGCCCCCCCGAGCGCAGATACGCAGTATTTT.

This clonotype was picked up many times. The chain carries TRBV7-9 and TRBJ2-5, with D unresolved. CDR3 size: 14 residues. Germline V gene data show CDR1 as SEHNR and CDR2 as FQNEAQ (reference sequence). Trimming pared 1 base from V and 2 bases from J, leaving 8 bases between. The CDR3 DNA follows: TGTGCCAGCAGCTTAGAGCGCAGTCAAGAGACCCAGTACTTC. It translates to CASSLERSQETQYF.

The CDR3 region is CASSTIRLAVDEQFF. DNA of the CDR3: TGTGCCAGTAGTACTATTAGACTAGCGGTTGATGAGCAGTTCTTC. The rearrangement uses TRBV19 and TRBJ2-1, with 9 bases identical to TRBD2. The CDR3 runs 15 residues. Per the germline V gene, CDR1 is LNHDA and CDR2 is SQIVND (reference sequence). The V gene end was trimmed by 4 bases and the J gene end by 8 bases; junction bases not matched to a gene: 9.

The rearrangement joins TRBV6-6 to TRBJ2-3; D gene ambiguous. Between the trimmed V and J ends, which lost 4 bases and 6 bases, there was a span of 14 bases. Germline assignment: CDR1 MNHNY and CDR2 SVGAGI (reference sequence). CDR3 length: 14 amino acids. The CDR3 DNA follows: TGTGCCAGCAGTTTCGCTGGGGTGCGGGATACGCAGTATTTT. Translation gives CASSFAGVRDTQYF.

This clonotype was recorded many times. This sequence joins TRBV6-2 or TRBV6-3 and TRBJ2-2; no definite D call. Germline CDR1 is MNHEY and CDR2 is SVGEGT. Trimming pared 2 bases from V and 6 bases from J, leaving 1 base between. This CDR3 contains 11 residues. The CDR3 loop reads CASSYPGELFF. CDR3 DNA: TGTGCCAGCAGTTACCCCGGGGAGCTGTTTTTT.

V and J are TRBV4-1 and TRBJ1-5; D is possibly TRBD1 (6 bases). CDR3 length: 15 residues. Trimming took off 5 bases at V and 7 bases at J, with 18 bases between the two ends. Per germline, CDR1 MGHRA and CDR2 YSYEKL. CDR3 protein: CASSGQSTGIQPQHF. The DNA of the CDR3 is TGCGCCAGCAGCGGACAATCGACAGGCATCCAGCCCCAGCATTTT.

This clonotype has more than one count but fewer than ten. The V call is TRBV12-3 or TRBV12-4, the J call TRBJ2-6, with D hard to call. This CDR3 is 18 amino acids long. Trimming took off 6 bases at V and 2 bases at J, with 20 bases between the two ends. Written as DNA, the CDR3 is TGTGCCAGCAGGAGCCAATACGAAGGGAAGCCTGGGGCCAACGTCCTGACTTTC. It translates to CASRSQYEGKPGANVLTF.